One and the same sample provided the 14 T cell receptor beta chains below, sequenced in a study of cytomegalovirus exposure and HLA in healthy donors. 60 Vbeta and 13 Jbeta primers were used in PCR. Profiling relied on immunoSEQ multiplex PCR, and the TCRdb table lists in-frame clones only, not all of them. This repertoire includes some 120,000 clones. The specimen was PBMCs. The receptors were sampled from a man aged 25-45 years in good health and CMV-seronegative.

This chain joins TRBV7-3 and TRBJ2-1, with 9 nucleotides matching TRBD1. This CDR3 comprises 15 residues. The germline V gene has CDR1 SGHTA and CDR2 FQGTGA. V trimming: 4 bases; J trimming: 2 bases; junction bases outside the gene matches: 3. Written as DNA, the CDR3 is TGTGCCAGCAGCTCCGGACAGGGGCCCTACAATGAGCAGTTCTTC. Translated: CASSSGQGPYNEQFF.

The chain carries TRBV6-4 and TRBJ2-5, with TRBD2 matching over 10 bases. The CDR3 consists of 15 residues. The germline V gene has CDR1 MRHNA and CDR2 SNTAGT. With 4 bases clipped from V and 2 bases from J, the junction kept 4 bases outside the gene matches. In nucleotides, the CDR3 is TGTGCCAGCAGTGTCACAGCGGGGGGGCAAGAGACCCAGTACTTC. Amino acid sequence: CASSVTAGGQETQYF.

The J gene is TRBJ2-7, the V gene TRBV18, with TRBD1 matching over 7 bases. The germline CDR1 and CDR2 sequences are KGHSH and LQKENI. The CDR3 is 15 amino acids. V lost 2 bases to trimming and J lost 2 bases; unmatched junction nucleotides: 6. CDR3: CASSPGQVGAYEQYF. CDR3 DNA: TGTGCCAGCTCACCAGGACAGGTAGGGGCCTACGAGCAGTACTTC. The full variable domain, its missing parts supplied by reference TRBV18 and TRBJ2-7, is NAGVMQNPRHLVRRRGQEARLRCSPMKGHSHVYWYRQLPEEGLKFMVYLQKENIIDESGMPKERFSAEFPKEGPSILRIQQVVRGDSAAYFCASSPGQVGAYEQYFGPGTRLTVT.

The chain couples TRBV18 to TRBJ1-1; D is unresolved. Trimming took 1 base from V and 0 from J, leaving 3 bases between them. CDR3 size: 13 residues. Looked up from germline, CDR1 is KGHSH and CDR2 is LQKENI. The DNA of the CDR3 is TGTGCCAGCTCACCACAGCTGAACACTGAAGCTTTCTTT. Translating gives CASSPQLNTEAFF. Complete variable domain (other parts from reference TRBV18 and TRBJ1-1): NAGVMQNPRHLVRRRGQEARLRCSPMKGHSHVYWYRQLPEEGLKFMVYLQKENIIDESGMPKERFSAEFPKEGPSILRIQQVVRGDSAAYFCASSPQLNTEAFFGQGTRLTVV.

The chain has TRBV19 and TRBJ1-5; 9 positions agree with TRBD1. The CDR3 consists of 16 residues. Germline assignment: CDR1 LNHDA and CDR2 SQIVND (reference sequence). V was clipped by 3 bases and J by 2 bases; unmatched bases: 5. The CDR3 region has the DNA TGTGCCAGTAGTATCGGGACAGGGAAAGGCAATCAGCCCCAGCATTTT. Translation gives CASSIGTGKGNQPQHF.

V usage is TRBV19 and J usage is TRBJ1-1; D is perhaps TRBD1 (5 bases). CDR1 LNHDA and CDR2 SQIVND come from the germline V gene (reference sequence). Trimming stripped 6 bases from V and 0 bases from J, with 8 bases between. The CDR3 consists of 13 residues. CDR3 sequence reads: CASRDILNTEAFF. CDR3 nucleotide sequence: TGTGCCAGTAGGGACATCTTGAACACTGAAGCTTTCTTT.

The chain combines TRBV4-2 with TRBJ2-3, with 9 nucleotides matching TRBD2. Per germline, CDR1 LGHNA and CDR2 YNFKEQ. The CDR3 spans 16 residues. V shed 7 bases and J 2 bases; nucleotides not matched to a gene: 10. The CDR3 here is CASTGPGGGATDTQYF. The CDR3 DNA is TGTGCCAGCACAGGCCCTGGCGGGGGGGCCACAGATACGCAGTATTTT.

This sequence joins TRBV9 and TRBJ1-6; 7 nucleotides match TRBD1. Germline lookup yields CDR1 SGDLS and CDR2 YYNGEE. Germline trimming cut 3 bases from V and 6 bases from J; bases unmatched to any gene: 9. CDR3 length equals 16 residues. The chain's CDR3 is CASSGDHRGPNSPLHF. DNA for the CDR3: TGTGCCAGCAGCGGAGATCACAGGGGACCTAATTCACCCCTCCACTTT.

The V call is TRBV7-9, the J call TRBJ1-2, with 11 bases matching TRBD1. The V and J ends lost 7 bases and 6 bases, in that order; junction bases with no gene match: 10. CDR1 and CDR2 (germline): SEHNR, FQNEAQ (reference sequence). This CDR3 has 15 amino acids. CDR3 sequence: CASIRTGGAGNGYTF. The DNA of the CDR3 is TGTGCCAGCATTCGGACAGGGGGCGCTGGTAATGGCTACACCTTC.

For this clone: At one boundary the junction diverges from the germline segment, which might be a read error. The chain joins TRBV7-8 to TRBJ2-7, with 7 bases that match TRBD1. Germline CDR1 is SGHVS and CDR2 is FQNEAQ. The CDR3 length is 11 residues. This CDR3 is CASSLAGQVGF. The CDR3 coding sequence is TGTGCCAGCAGCTTAGCCGGACAGGTGGGGTTC.

The chain links TRBV5-6 to TRBJ2-7; D is perhaps TRBD2 (6 bases). CDR3 size: 15 residues. Trimming cost V 1 base and J 5 bases, with 16 bases left between them. Germline-derived CDR1 and CDR2 are SGHDT and YYEEEE. This CDR3 is CASSLRAGRVDEQYF. CDR3 coding DNA: TGTGCCAGCAGCTTGCGGGCGGGGAGAGTCGACGAGCAGTACTTC. Looking up the rest from reference TRBV5-6 and TRBJ2-7 gives the full variable domain: DAGVTQSPTHLIKTRGQQVTLRCSPKSGHDTVSWYQQALGQGPQFIFQYYEEEERQRGNFPDRFSGHQFPNYSSELNVNALLLGDSALYLCASSLRAGRVDEQYFGPGTRLTVT.

The chain recombines TRBV29-1 with TRBJ2-3, with D maybe TRBD2 (5 bases). This CDR3 is 16 amino acids long. Germline-derived CDR1 and CDR2 are SQVTM and ANQGSEA. V was shortened by 1 base and J by 1 base, with 15 bases between the two germline ends. The CDR3 nucleotides are TGCAGCGTTGAAGCCCCAACGGGGTTGGGCACAGATACGCAGTATTTT. Translated: CSVEAPTGLGTDTQYF.

About this clone itself: Other DNA sequences in the sample encode the same CDR3. The V gene is TRBV6-6, the J gene TRBJ2-7, with D perhaps TRBD2 (6 bases). CDR3 length: 14 amino acids. With 0 bases removed from V and 3 bases from J, the gap between germline ends came to 9 bases. CDR1 and CDR2 (germline): MNHNY, SVGAGI (reference sequence). Here the CDR3 DNA reads TGTGCCAGCAGTTACTCGGGGGGAAACTACGAGCAGTACTTC. Residues: CASSYSGGNYEQYF.

The chain links TRBV11-2 to TRBJ2-1, with D possibly being TRBD1 (5 bases). The CDR3 covers 15 residues. V lost 4 bases to trimming and J lost 6 bases, with 16 bases between them. CDR1 and CDR2 from the germline V gene are SGHAT and FQNNGV. This chain's CDR3 is CASSSQGSGGNEQFF. The CDR3 DNA reads TGTGCCAGCAGCTCCCAGGGATCCGGCGGCAATGAGCAGTTCTTC.